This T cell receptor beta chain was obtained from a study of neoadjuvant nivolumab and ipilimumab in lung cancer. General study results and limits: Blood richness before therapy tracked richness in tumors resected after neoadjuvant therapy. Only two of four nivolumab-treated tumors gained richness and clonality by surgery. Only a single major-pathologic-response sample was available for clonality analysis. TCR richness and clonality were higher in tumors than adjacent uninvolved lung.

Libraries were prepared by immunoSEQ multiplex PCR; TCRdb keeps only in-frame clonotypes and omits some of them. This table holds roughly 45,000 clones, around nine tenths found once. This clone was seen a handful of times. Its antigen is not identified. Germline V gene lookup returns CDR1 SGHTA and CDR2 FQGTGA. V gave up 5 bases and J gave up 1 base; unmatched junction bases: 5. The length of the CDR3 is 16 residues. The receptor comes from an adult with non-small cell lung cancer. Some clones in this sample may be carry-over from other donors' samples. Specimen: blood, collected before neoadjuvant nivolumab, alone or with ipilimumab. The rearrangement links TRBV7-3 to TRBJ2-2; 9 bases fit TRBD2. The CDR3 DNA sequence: TGTGCCAGCAGCAGTATAGCGGGAGTGAACACCGGGGAGCTGTTTTTT. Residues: CASSSIAGVNTGELFF.